One and the same sample provided the 18 T cell receptor beta chains below, sequenced in a study of T-cell reconstitution after alpha-beta-depleted transplantation in children. Library preparation (for TCRbeta) was performed with unique molecular identifiers. TCRdb reprocessed the PCR reads with MiXCR, giving one entry per CDR3 protein. The sample contains some 120,000 distinct CDR3 sequences, about 21% of which appear only once. Material: PBMCs, mostly from graft donor cells, obtained 180 days after TCRalphabeta/CD19-depleted stem cell transplant. Every receptor here comes from a male patient under 10 years old who had a stem cell transplant for chronic granulomatous disease, so the T cells may come from the graft donor.

This chain connects TRBV12-3 or TRBV12-4 to TRBJ2-3; the D is unclear. Trimming took off 6 bases at V and 1 base at J, with 14 bases between the two ends. The CDR3 spans 15 residues. DNA of the CDR3: TGTGCCAGCAGCAACTCCTCCCCCCGCACAGATACGCAGTATTTT. Translation gives CASSNSSPRTDTQYF.

This clonotype was seen ten or more times. This rearrangement joins TRBV20-1 to TRBJ2-5, with 12 bases aligning to TRBD2. The length of the CDR3 is 13 residues. With 7 bases clipped from V and 1 base from J, the junction kept 1 base outside the gene matches. The germline V gene encodes CDR1 DFQATT and CDR2 SNEGSKA (reference sequence). The CDR3 protein is CSGTSGVQETQYF. The CDR3 nucleotides are TGCAGTGGGACTAGCGGGGTCCAAGAGACCCAGTACTTC.

The chain has TRBV20-1 and TRBJ2-5; D unresolved. CDR1 is DFQATT, CDR2 SNEGSKA, per germline (reference sequence). V was shortened by 6 bases and J by 2 bases, with 13 bases between the two germline ends. The CDR3 covers 13 residues. The CDR3 protein is CSAPEVPQETQYF. CDR3 coding DNA: TGCAGTGCCCCCGAGGTTCCTCAAGAGACCCAGTACTTC.

This clonotype was counted at least ten times. The chain carries TRBV18 and TRBJ2-3, with D tentatively TRBD1 (6 bases). Germline V gene sequence: CDR1 KGHSH, CDR2 LQKENI. The CDR3 has 15 amino acids. The ends were cut back, 4 bases at V and 3 bases at J, with 14 bases in the middle. As DNA, the CDR3 is TGTGCCAGCTCACACAGGGACGTAGTGACAGATACGCAGTATTTT. Its translation is CASSHRDVVTDTQYF. The whole variable domain, filled in from reference TRBV18 and TRBJ2-3, reads NAGVMQNPRHLVRRRGQEARLRCSPMKGHSHVYWYRQLPEEGLKFMVYLQKENIIDESGMPKERFSAEFPKEGPSILRIQQVVRGDSAAYFCASSHRDVVTDTQYFGPGTRLTVL.

This clonotype was detected only a few times. The chain combines TRBV12-3 or TRBV12-4 with TRBJ2-1; D not certain. The CDR3 is 15 residues long. The V end was cut by 2 bases, the J end by 3 bases, with 11 bases between. The CDR3 DNA reads as TGTGCCAGCAGTTTACAGGCCACCATCTACAATGAGCAGTTCTTC. The encoded protein is CASSLQATIYNEQFF.

In its sample, this clonotype was seen once. V is TRBV12-3 or TRBV12-4 and J is TRBJ2-1; D is unresolved. The CDR3 totals 13 residues. Trimming removed 3 bases at V and 5 bases at J, with 8 bases between. The CDR3 DNA reads as TGTGCCAGCAGTTTCCCCCTCGACAATGAGCAGTTCTTC. Its protein is CASSFPLDNEQFF.

V and J are TRBV7-9 and TRBJ1-1, with a tentative D call TRBD1 (6 bases). The CDR3 runs to 13 residues. The germline CDR1 and CDR2 sequences are SEHNR and FQNEAQ (reference sequence). V was pared by 5 bases and J by 5 bases, with 12 bases between. CDR3 sequence reads: CASSPGDRTEAFF. In DNA form, the CDR3 reads TGTGCCAGCAGCCCAGGGGATCGAACTGAAGCTTTCTTT.

This clonotype has at least ten counts. This chain connects TRBV7-2 to TRBJ1-2; D is possibly TRBD1 (5 bases). The germline gives CDR1 SGHTA, CDR2 FQGNSA. Trimming took 4 bases from V and 3 from J, leaving 21 bases between them. This CDR3 region has 17 residues. The CDR3 here is CASSYRDPKHRYYGYTF. In nucleotides, the CDR3 is TGTGCCAGCAGCTACCGGGACCCAAAACATCGATACTATGGCTACACCTTC. The complete variable domain, with remaining parts taken from reference TRBV7-2 and TRBJ1-2, reads GAGVSQSPSNKVTEKGKDVELRCDPISGHTALYWYRQSLGQGLEFLIYFQGNSAPDKSGLPSDRFSAERTGGSVSTLTIQRTQQEDSAVYLCASSYRDPKHRYYGYTFGSGTRLTVV.

This clonotype was detected many times. The V gene is TRBV5-1, the J gene TRBJ2-5; no firm D call. Trimming pared 7 bases from V and 0 bases from J, leaving 7 bases between. Germline V CDR1 and CDR2: SGHRS, YFSETQ. The CDR3 loop spans 12 amino acids. For the CDR3, the DNA is TGCGCCAGCGCTAGGGACCAAGAGACCCAGTACTTC. It specifies CASARDQETQYF.

This chain joins TRBV12-3 or TRBV12-4 and TRBJ1-4; weak D call: TRBD1 (5 bases). Between the trimmed V and J ends, which lost 3 bases and 10 bases, there was a span of 15 bases. This CDR3 has 14 amino acids. CDR3 bases: TGTGCCAGCAGTTTTGGGGCCCCCTCCGGAAAACTGTTTTTT. Residues: CASSFGAPSGKLFF.

This clonotype appeared many times. The chain has TRBV29-1 and TRBJ2-5; 13 bases agree with TRBD2. V shed 6 bases and J 5 bases; nucleotides not matched to a gene: 6. The CDR3 length is 14 residues. Germline lookup yields CDR1 SQVTM and CDR2 ANQGSEA. The DNA of the CDR3 is TGCAGCGTGGGACTAGCGGGACATCAGGAGACCCAGTACTTC. Translated: CSVGLAGHQETQYF.

This sequence joins TRBV5-6 and TRBJ2-5; D is uncertain. The CDR3 runs to 13 residues. Trimming shortened V by 0 bases and J by 5 bases, and 8 bases separated the two germline ends. Per the germline V gene, CDR1 is SGHDT and CDR2 is YYEEEE. CDR3 in amino acids: CASSLERDETQYF. As DNA, the CDR3 is TGTGCCAGCAGCTTGGAAAGGGATGAGACCCAGTACTTC. The full variable domain, completed using reference TRBV5-6 and TRBJ2-5, is DAGVTQSPTHLIKTRGQQVTLRCSPKSGHDTVSWYQQALGQGPQFIFQYYEEEERQRGNFPDRFSGHQFPNYSSELNVNALLLGDSALYLCASSLERDETQYFGPGTRLLVL.

The genes are TRBV6-1 and TRBJ2-5, with unresolved D. Trimming took off 7 bases at V and 1 base at J, with 13 bases between the two ends. There are 14 residues in the CDR3. CDR1 and CDR2 from the germline V gene are MNHNS and SASEGT. In DNA form, the CDR3 reads TGTGCCAGCACCACAAGTGCATCCCAAGAGACCCAGTACTTC. As protein: CASTTSASQETQYF.

This clonotype has a handful of counts. The V gene is TRBV7-9, the J gene TRBJ2-3, with D unresolved. Looked up from germline, CDR1 is SEHNR and CDR2 is FQNEAQ (reference sequence). Between the trimmed V and J ends, which lost 7 bases and 0 bases, there was a span of 14 bases. This CDR3 has 15 residues. The CDR3 DNA sequence: TGTGCCAGCACCCCATCCCGTAATAGCACAGATACGCAGTATTTT. Amino acid sequence: CASTPSRNSTDTQYF. Complete variable domain (other parts from reference TRBV7-9 and TRBJ2-3): DTGVSQNPRHKITKRGQNVTFRCDPISEHNRLYWYRQTLGQGPEFLTYFQNEAQLEKSRLLSDRFSAERPKGSFSTLEIQRTEQGDSAMYLCASTPSRNSTDTQYFGPGTRLTVL.

Comment on this clonotype: A much larger clone is a single base away; this may be a read error. This chain connects TRBV29-1 to TRBJ2-7; D is unresolved. The CDR3 runs to 12 residues. Per the germline V gene, CDR1 is SQVTM and CDR2 is ANQGSEA. The CDR3 loop reads CSVATVSYEHYF. The CDR3 bases are TGCAGCGTTGCCACAGTTTCCTACGAGCATTACTTC.

This clonotype was picked up a small number of times. This sequence joins TRBV20-1 and TRBJ2-2; D gene ambiguous. The CDR3 length is 16 residues. The V and J ends lost 0 bases and 0 bases respectively, with 11 bases between them. The germline gives CDR1 DFQATT, CDR2 SNEGSKA (reference sequence). The CDR3 protein is CSARDVSFSNTGELFF. For the CDR3, the DNA is TGCAGTGCTAGAGATGTGAGTTTTTCGAACACCGGGGAGCTGTTTTTT.

Many counts were recorded for this clonotype. This sequence joins TRBV20-1 and TRBJ1-5; possible D gene TRBD1, 5 bases. CDR3 length equals 13 residues. V was trimmed by 3 bases and J by 3 bases, leaving 9 bases between them. Germline V gene sequence: CDR1 DFQATT, CDR2 SNEGSKA (reference sequence). Written as DNA, the CDR3 is TGCAGTGCTAGTCGGGGGACCAATCAGCCCCAGCATTTT. Its translation: CSASRGTNQPQHF.

The chain couples TRBV6-5 to TRBJ2-5; no definite D call. V lost 3 bases to trimming and J lost 0 bases, with 5 bases between them. This CDR3 is built from 13 residues. The germline gives CDR1 MNHEY, CDR2 SVGAGI. The CDR3 coding sequence is TGTGCCAGCAGTTATAGGTACCAAGAGACCCAGTACTTC. It yields the protein CASSYRYQETQYF.